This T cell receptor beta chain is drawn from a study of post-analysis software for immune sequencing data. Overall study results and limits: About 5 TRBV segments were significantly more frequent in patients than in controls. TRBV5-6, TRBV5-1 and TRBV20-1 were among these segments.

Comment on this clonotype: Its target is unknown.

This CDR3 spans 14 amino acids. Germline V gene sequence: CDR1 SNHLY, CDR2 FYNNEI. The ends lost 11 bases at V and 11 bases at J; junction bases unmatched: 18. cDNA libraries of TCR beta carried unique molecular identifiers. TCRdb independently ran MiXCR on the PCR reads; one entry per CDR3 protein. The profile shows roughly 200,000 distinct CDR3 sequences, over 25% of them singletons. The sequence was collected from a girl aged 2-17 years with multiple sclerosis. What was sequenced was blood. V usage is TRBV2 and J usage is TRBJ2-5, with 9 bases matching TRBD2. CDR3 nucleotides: TGTGCCGGAGCGGCGGCAGCGGGAGGTGCTGAGCAGTACTTC. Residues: CAGAAAAGGAEQYF.